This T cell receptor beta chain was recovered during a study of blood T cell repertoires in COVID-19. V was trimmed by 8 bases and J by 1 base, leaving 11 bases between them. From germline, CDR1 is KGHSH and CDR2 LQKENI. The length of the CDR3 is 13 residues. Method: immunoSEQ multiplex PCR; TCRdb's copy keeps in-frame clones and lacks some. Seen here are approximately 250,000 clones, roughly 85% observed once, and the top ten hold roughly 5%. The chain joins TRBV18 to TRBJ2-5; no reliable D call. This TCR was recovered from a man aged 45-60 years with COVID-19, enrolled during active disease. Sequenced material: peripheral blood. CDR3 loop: CASAPVLQETQYF. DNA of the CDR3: TGTGCCAGCGCCCCGGTGCTCCAAGAGACCCAGTACTTC.